The 10 T cell receptor beta chains given below trace back to one sample, sequenced in a study of CD8+CD57+ T cells in acquired aplastic anemia. Both TCR beta VDJ combination and CDR3 sequence profiling were carried out. Genomic DNA was the template for this profiling. TCRdb independently ran MiXCR on the reads; one entry per CDR3 protein. The repertoire holds some 290,000 distinct CDR3 sequences, with 56% as singletons. Sequencing was done on a sample of sorted CD4+, CD8+, or CD8+CD57+ T cells (not recorded which) from PBMCs. These receptors all stem from a human donor with severe aplastic anemia or a healthy control (not recorded which).

The V gene is TRBV9, the J gene TRBJ1-1; D possibly corresponds to TRBD1 (5 bases). The length of the CDR3 is 16 residues. CDR1 is SGDLS and CDR2 is YYNGEE in the germline V gene. V was pared by 2 bases and J by 4 bases, with 18 bases between. CDR3 DNA sequence: TGTGCCAGCAGCGTCATTTCGGCGGGGGGTGTCACTGAAGCTTTCTTT. It yields the protein CASSVISAGGVTEAFF.

The V call is TRBV10-1, the J call TRBJ2-7; unclear D gene. There are 16 residues in the CDR3. V shed 6 bases and J shed 3 bases, with 21 bases lying between them. CDR1 and CDR2 from the germline V gene are WNHNN and SYGVQD (reference sequence). CDR3 in amino acids: CASSPLRQIPSYEQYF. As DNA, the CDR3 is TGCGCCAGCAGCCCCCTACGGCAGATCCCGAGCTACGAGCAGTACTTC.

This clonotype appeared many times. The chain is built from TRBV3-1 and TRBJ1-2, with D unresolved. Germline V gives CDR1 LGHDT, CDR2 YNNKEL (reference sequence). This CDR3 is built from 13 residues. The ends were cut back, 8 bases at V and 2 bases at J, with 12 bases in the middle. For the CDR3, the DNA is TGTGCCAGCGCCCGGGGTCAGAACTATGGCTACACCTTC. Translation: CASARGQNYGYTF.

This clonotype showed up many times. V usage is TRBV6-5 and J usage is TRBJ1-1; D unclear. Between the trimmed V and J ends, which lost 6 bases and 0 bases, there was a span of 14 bases. Germline-derived CDR1 and CDR2 are MNHEY and SVGAGI. This CDR3 comprises 15 residues. CDR3 protein: CASRSTEFMNTEAFF. CDR3 nucleotide sequence: TGTGCCAGCAGAAGTACAGAGTTCATGAACACTGAAGCTTTCTTT.

The rearrangement joins TRBV4-2 to TRBJ2-5, with unresolved D. CDR1 is LGHNA and CDR2 is YNFKEQ in the germline V gene. V lost 1 base, J lost 4 bases, and 4 bases lay in between. The CDR3 sequence is 12 residues long. In DNA form, the CDR3 reads TGTGCCAGCAGCCAAGGAGGAGAGACCCAGTACTTC. This sequence encodes CASSQGGETQYF.

The chain joins TRBV2 to TRBJ2-5, with D perhaps being TRBD1 or TRBD2 (5 bases each). The germline V gene has CDR1 SNHLY and CDR2 FYNNEI. This CDR3 comprises 15 residues. V was cut by 6 bases and J by 7 bases, with 21 bases left in between. As DNA, the CDR3 is TGTGCCAGCAGCTCAGCCGGCACCAGGGACGGGACCCAGTACTTC. Its translation: CASSSAGTRDGTQYF. Supplemented by reference TRBV2 and TRBJ2-5, the full variable domain reads EPEVTQTPSHQVTQMGQEVILRCVPISNHLYFYWYRQILGQKVEFLVSFYNNEISEKSEIFDDQFSVERPDGSNFTLKIRSTKLEDSAMYFCASSSAGTRDGTQYFGPGTRLLVL.

In DNA, the CDR3 is TGTGCCAGCAGCGTCGGCTATAGCGGGAGTTACGAGCAGTACTTC. Translated, it gives CASSVGYSGSYEQYF. The chain carries TRBV9 and TRBJ2-7, with 9 positions matching TRBD2. Germline values: CDR1 SGDLS, CDR2 YYNGEE. The CDR3 is made up of 15 amino acids. J was trimmed by 4 bases and V by 2 bases; bases with no gene match: 7.

This clonotype was observed a single time. The rearrangement links TRBV24-1 to TRBJ2-1; D is unclear. This CDR3 contains 14 residues. V lost 3 bases to trimming and J lost 3 bases, with 8 bases between them. The germline V gene encodes CDR1 KGHDR and CDR2 SFDVKD. In DNA, the CDR3 is TGTGCCACCAGTGATACACAGTTCTACAATGAGCAGTTCTTC. This translates into CATSDTQFYNEQFF.

This clonotype showed up just a few times. This sequence joins TRBV7-7 and TRBJ2-3; 8 bases line up with TRBD2. Germline-derived CDR1 and CDR2 are SSHAT and FNYEAQ (reference sequence). The CDR3 extends over 15 amino acids. The CDR3 coding sequence is TGTGCTAGCCCCCGGGAGGGAGGGCAGTCAGATACGCAGTATTTT. Translated, it gives CASPREGGQSDTQYF. The full variable domain, its missing parts supplied by reference TRBV7-7 and TRBJ2-3, is GAGVSQSPRYKVTKRGQDVTLRCDPISSHATLYWYQQALGQGPEFLTYFNYEAQPDKSGLPSDRFSAERPEGSISTLTIQRTEQRDSAMYRCASPREGGQSDTQYFGPGTRLTVL.

As for this clonotype: The junction and the germline gene differ at one end; a read error may be behind it. The chain couples TRBV3-1 to TRBJ2-3, with D perhaps TRBD2 (6 bases). Germline CDR1 LGHDT, CDR2 YNNKEL (reference sequence). CDR3 length: 12 residues. The CDR3 bases are TGTGCTAGCAAGGCGGGGACAGATACGCAGTATTTT. Translation: CASKAGTDTQYF.